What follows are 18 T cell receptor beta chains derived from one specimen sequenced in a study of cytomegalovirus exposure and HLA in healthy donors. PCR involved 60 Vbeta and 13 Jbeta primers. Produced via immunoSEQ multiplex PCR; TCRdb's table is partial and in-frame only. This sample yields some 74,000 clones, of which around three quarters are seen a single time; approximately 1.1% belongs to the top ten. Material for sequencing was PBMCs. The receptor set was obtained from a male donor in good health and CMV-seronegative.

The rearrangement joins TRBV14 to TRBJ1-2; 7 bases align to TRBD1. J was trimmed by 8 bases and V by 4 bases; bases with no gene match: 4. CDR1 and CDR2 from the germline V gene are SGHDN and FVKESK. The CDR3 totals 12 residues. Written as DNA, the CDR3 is TGTGCCAGCAGCCGGGGGACAGTGGGCTACACCTTC. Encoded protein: CASSRGTVGYTF.

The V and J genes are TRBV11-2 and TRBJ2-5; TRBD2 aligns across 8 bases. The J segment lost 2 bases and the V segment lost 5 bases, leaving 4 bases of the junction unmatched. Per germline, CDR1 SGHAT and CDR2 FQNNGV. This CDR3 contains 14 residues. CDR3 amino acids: CASSPIAGQETQYF. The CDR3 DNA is TGTGCCAGCAGCCCTATAGCGGGACAAGAGACCCAGTACTTC.

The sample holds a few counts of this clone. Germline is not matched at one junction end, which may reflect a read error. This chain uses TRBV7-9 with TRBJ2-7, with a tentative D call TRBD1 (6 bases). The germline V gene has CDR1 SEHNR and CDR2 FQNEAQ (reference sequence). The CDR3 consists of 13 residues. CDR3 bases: TGTTCCAGCAGCTTCTTTGGGGGCGAAGAGCAGTACTTC. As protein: CSSSFFGGEEQYF.

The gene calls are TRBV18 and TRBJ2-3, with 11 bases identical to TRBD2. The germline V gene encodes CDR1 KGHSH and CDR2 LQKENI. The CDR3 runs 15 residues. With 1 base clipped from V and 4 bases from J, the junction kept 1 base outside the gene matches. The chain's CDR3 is CASSPLAGGADTQYF. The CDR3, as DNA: TGTGCCAGCTCACCACTAGCGGGGGGGGCAGATACGCAGTATTTT.

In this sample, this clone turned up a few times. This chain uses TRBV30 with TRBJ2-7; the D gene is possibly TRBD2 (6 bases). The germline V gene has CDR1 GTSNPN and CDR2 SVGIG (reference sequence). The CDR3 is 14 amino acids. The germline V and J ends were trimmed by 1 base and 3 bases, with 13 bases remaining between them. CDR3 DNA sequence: TGTGCCTGGAGTGCCTTTTTGGGGGGCTACGAGCAGTACTTC. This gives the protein CAWSAFLGGYEQYF.

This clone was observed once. The CDR3 DNA sequence: TGTGCCCATCAACCGTGGGCCCCTCTGAGCACCGGGGAGCTGTTTTTT. Protein sequence: CAHQPWAPLSTGELFF. V gene TRBV7-9 combines with J gene TRBJ2-2; D is undetermined. Germline V gene sequence: CDR1 SEHNR, CDR2 FQNEAQ (reference sequence). The CDR3 is 16 residues long. Trimming pared 11 bases from V and 4 bases from J, leaving 23 bases between. The full variable domain, completed using reference TRBV7-9 and TRBJ2-2, is DTGVSQNPRHKITKRGQNVTFRCDPISEHNRLYWYRQTLGQGPEFLTYFQNEAQLEKSRLLSDRFSAERPKGSFSTLEIQRTEQGDSAMYLCAHQPWAPLSTGELFFGEGSRLTVL.

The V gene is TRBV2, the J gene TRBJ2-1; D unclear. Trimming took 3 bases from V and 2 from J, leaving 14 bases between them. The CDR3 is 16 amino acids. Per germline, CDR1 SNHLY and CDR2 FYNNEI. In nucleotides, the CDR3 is TGTGCCAGCAGTGAGCCCAGGTACACCACCTACAATGAGCAGTTCTTC. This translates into CASSEPRYTTYNEQFF.

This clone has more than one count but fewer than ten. The CDR3 protein is CASSEDVVREQYF. CDR3 DNA sequence: TGTGCCAGCAGTGAAGATGTGGTACGGGAGCAGTACTTC. The chain joins TRBV6-5 to TRBJ2-7; D is undetermined. The CDR3 contains 13 residues. Between the trimmed V and J ends, which lost 5 bases and 7 bases, there was a span of 15 bases. Germline V gene data show CDR1 as MNHEY and CDR2 as SVGAGI.

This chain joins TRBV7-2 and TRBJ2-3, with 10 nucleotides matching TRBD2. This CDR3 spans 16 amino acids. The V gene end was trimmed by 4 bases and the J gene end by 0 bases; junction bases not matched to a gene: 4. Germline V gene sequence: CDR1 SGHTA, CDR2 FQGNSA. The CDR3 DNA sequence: TGTGCCAGCAGCTCGATTAGCGGGAGGAGCACAGATACGCAGTATTTT. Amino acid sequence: CASSSISGRSTDTQYF.

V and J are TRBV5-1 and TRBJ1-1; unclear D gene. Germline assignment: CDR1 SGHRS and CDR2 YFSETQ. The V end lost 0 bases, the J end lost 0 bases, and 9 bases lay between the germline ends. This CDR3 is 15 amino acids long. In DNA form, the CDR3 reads TGCGCCAGCAGCTTGGATATAGCGGTGAACACTGAAGCTTTCTTT. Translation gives CASSLDIAVNTEAFF.

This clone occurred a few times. CDR3 sequence: CASSLGLLSSYEQYF. As DNA, the CDR3 is TGTGCCAGCAGCTTGGGACTCCTGAGCTCCTACGAGCAGTACTTC. The chain recombines TRBV7-2 with TRBJ2-7; the D gene is possibly TRBD2 (6 bases). The ends were cut back, 3 bases at V and 0 bases at J, with 12 bases in the middle. Germline V gene sequence: CDR1 SGHTA, CDR2 FQGNSA. This CDR3 region has 15 residues.

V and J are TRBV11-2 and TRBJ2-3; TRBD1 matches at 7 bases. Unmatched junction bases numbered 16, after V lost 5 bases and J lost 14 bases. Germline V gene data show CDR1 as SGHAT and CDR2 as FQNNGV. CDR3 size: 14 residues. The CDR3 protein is CASSPRQGVLSGYF. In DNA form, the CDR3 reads TGTGCCAGCAGCCCTAGACAGGGCGTCCTTTCAGGGTATTTT.

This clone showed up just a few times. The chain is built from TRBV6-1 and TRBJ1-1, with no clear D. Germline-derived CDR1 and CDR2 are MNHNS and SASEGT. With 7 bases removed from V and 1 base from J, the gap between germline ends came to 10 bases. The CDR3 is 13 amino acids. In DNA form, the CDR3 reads TGTGCCAGCAATCGGGAAGCGAACACTGAAGCTTTCTTT. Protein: CASNREANTEAFF.

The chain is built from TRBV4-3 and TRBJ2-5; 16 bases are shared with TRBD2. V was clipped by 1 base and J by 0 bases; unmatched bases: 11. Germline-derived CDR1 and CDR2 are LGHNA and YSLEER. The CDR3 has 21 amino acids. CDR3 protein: CASSQVTAGTSGGADQETQYF. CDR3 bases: TGCGCCAGCAGCCAAGTCACTGCCGGGACTAGCGGGGGGGCCGACCAAGAGACCCAGTACTTC.

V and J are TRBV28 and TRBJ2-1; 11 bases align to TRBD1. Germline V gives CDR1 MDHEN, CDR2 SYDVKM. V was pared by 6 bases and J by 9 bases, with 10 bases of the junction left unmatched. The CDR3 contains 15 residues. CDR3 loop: CASSPGTGGSIEQFF. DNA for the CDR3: TGTGCCAGCAGCCCCGGGACAGGGGGAAGTATTGAGCAGTTCTTC.

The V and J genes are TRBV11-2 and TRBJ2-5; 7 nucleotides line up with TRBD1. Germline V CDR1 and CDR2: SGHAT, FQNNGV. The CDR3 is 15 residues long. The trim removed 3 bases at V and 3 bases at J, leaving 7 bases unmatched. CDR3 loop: CASSLAGTEEETQYF. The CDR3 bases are TGTGCCAGCAGCTTGGCCGGGACAGAGGAAGAGACCCAGTACTTC. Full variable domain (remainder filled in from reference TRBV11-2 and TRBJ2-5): EAGVAQSPRYKIIEKRQSVAFWCNPISGHATLYWYQQILGQGPKLLIQFQNNGVVDDSQLPKDRFSAERLKGVDSTLKIQPAKLEDSAVYLCASSLAGTEEETQYFGPGTRLLVL.

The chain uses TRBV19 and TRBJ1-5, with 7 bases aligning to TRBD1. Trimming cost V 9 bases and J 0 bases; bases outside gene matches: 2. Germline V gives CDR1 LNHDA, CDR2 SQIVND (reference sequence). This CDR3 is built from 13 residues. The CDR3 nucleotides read TGTGCCAGCACAGGGGATAGCAATCAGCCCCAGCATTTT. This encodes CASTGDSNQPQHF.

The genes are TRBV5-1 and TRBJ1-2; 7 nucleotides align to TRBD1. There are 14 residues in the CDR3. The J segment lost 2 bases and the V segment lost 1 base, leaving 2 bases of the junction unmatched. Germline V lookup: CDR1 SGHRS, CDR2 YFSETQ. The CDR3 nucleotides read TGCGCCAGCAGCTTGCAGGGACAGAACTATGGCTACACCTTC. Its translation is CASSLQGQNYGYTF.